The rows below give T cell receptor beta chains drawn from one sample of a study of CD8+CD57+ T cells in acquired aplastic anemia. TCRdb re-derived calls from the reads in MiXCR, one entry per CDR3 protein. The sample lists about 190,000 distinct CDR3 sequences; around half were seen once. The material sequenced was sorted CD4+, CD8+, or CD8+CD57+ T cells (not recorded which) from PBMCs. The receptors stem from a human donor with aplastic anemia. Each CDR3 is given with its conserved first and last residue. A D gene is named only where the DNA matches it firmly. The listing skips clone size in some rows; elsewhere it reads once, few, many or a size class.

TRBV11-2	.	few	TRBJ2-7	TGTGCCAGCAGCCGTGGGGGTTACGCCTCCGAGCAGTACTTC	CASSRGGYASEQYF
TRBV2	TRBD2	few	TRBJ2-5	TGTGCCAGCAGCGCGGGACTAGCGGAGACCCAGTACTTC	CASSAGLAETQYF
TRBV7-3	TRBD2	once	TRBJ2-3	TGTGCCAGCAGCCCGAGCGGGGGGGAGGCAGATACGCAGTATTTT	CASSPSGGEADTQYF
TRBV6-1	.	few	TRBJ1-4	TGTGCCAGCAGTGAAGGGGCAGGGAGTACTGAAAAACTGTTTTTT	CASSEGAGSTEKLFF
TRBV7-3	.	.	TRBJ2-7	TGTGCCAGCAGCGGCCTCGGGTACGAGCAGTACTTC	CASSGLGYEQYF
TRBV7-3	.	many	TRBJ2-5	TGTGCCGCGAGCCCCCTAGGGTCGAAGACCCAGTACTTC	CAASPLGSKTQYF
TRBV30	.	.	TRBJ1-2	TGTGCCGGAAGGGAGTATGGCTACACCTTC	CAGREYGYTF
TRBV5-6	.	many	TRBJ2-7	TGTGCCAGCAGCTTTAGGGTAAGGGGACTCTTGGGCGAGCAGTACTTC	CASSFRVRGLLGEQYF
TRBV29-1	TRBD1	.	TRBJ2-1	TGCAGCGTTGAGGGGACAGGGGTGTCCTACAATGAGCAGTTCTTC	CSVEGTGVSYNEQFF
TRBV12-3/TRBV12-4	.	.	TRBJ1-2	TGTGCCAGCAGCTCGGCCGCGGTCGGGGTGGGCTATGGCTACACCTTC	CASSSAAVGVGYGYTF
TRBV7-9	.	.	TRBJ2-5	TGTGCCAGCAGCTTGTGGCTACAAGAGACCCAGTACTTC	CASSLWLQETQYF
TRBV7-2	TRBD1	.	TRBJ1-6	TGTGCCAGCAGCCCGGAGGGACAGAATAATTCACCCCTCCACTTT	CASSPEGQNNSPLHF
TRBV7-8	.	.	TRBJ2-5	TGTGCCAGCAGCCCATGGACCAGCGTGGCCCAGTACTTC	CASSPWTSVAQYF
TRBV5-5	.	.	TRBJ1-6	TGTGCCAGCAGCTGGGAGACACAGGTTAATTCACCCCTCCACTTT	CASSWETQVNSPLHF
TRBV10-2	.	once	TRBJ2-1	TGCGCCAGCGGGGACGGTGGTGGTGAGCAGTTCTTC	CASGDGGGEQFF
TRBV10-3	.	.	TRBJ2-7	TGTGCCATCAGTGTCGGGCAGAACTTCTACGAGCAGTACTTC	CAISVGQNFYEQYF
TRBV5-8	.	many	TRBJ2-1	TGTGCCAGCAGCTTGAAAGATGGGTTTAATGAGCAGTTCTTC	CASSLKDGFNEQFF